This TCR beta chain was recorded in a study of blood T cell repertoires in COVID-19. Libraries were prepared by immunoSEQ multiplex PCR; TCRdb keeps only in-frame clonotypes and omits some of them. The repertoire has roughly 290,000 clones, more than 80% of them found once; the top ten carry nearly 7%. V dropped 5 bases and J dropped 4 bases, with 10 bases sitting between them. The CDR3 is made up of 13 amino acids. Germline values: CDR1 LNHNV, CDR2 YYDKDF (reference sequence). The clonotype was recovered from a woman in her thirties with COVID-19, enrolled during active disease. The sequencing sample was made of peripheral blood. This chain connects TRBV15 to TRBJ2-3, with D possibly being TRBD2 (5 bases). As DNA, the CDR3 is TGTGCCACCAGCCTGGACTTGCCAGATACGCAGTATTTT. Its translation is CATSLDLPDTQYF. The full variable domain, rest sourced from reference TRBV15 and TRBJ2-3, is DAMVIQNPRYQVTQFGKPVTLSCSQTLNHNVMYWYQQKSSQAPKLLFHYYDKDFNNEADTPDNFQSRRPNTSFCFLDIRSPGLGDTAMYLCATSLDLPDTQYFGPGTRLTVL.